This T cell receptor beta chain emerged from a study of human T cells and chemical hapten exposure. The wider study: Upper inner arm skin measuring around 2 cm by around 2 cm received 2% DPC for sensitization.

Per the original methods: Sample TCR totals centred on a median of around 95,000, ranging about 20,000 to 700,000. TCRdb recomputed calls from the RACE reads with MiXCR, one row per CDR3 protein. The V and J calls, along with clone size, are taken from TCRdb and not from the paper's own processing. The repertoire holds fewer than 350,000 distinct CDR3 sequences, with 7.5% to 9% as singletons. Time point defined: pre-sensitization, week 0. Stated treatment: therapeutic diphenylcyclopropenone sensitization with weekly scalp DPC. The starting material, unfractionated whole blood, was used for total RNA extraction. Deletions cut 6 bases from V and 4 bases from J, with 15 bases between. The CDR3 consists of 13 residues. CDR1 and CDR2 from the germline V gene are DFQATT and SNEGSKA (reference sequence). With respect to this clonotype: Its antigen is not known.

Study findings and constraints: Expanded TCRs were compared with controls, and the expanded TCRs formed significantly more large CDR3 similarity clusters.

The chain uses TRBV20-1 and TRBJ1-2; TRBD1 might be the D (5 bases). This specimen was whole blood, taken in connection with sensitization to the hapten diphenylcyclopropenone (DPC). This clonotype was obtained from a man aged 18 to 29 with alopecia areata. Some clones in this sample may be carry-over from other donors' samples. The CDR3 loop reads CSAPRQSLYGYTF. The CDR3, as DNA: TGCAGTGCGCCAAGACAGAGTCTCTATGGCTACACCTTC.